Presented here are 2 T cell receptor beta chains from one specimen sequenced in a study of vaccination and CD4 T cells after COVID-19. Indicated treatment: approximately 9-day PBMC culture with coronavirus spike peptide pools or control peptides (ViraFEST assay). These TCRs are of unknown antigen specificity. The Oncomine TCR Beta short-read assay was applied to DNA of cultured CD4+ T cells. In TCRdb, the PCR reads were re-called with MiXCR into one record per CDR3 protein. Among roughly 20,000 distinct CDR3 sequences, around 50% were seen once, and the ten largest hold 5.5%. The sample comprised CD4+ T cells from blood, cultured in vitro. The receptors here all came from a human donor who had recovered from COVID-19.

This clonotype was recorded a few times. V usage is TRBV19 and J usage is TRBJ2-1; D might be TRBD2 (5 bases). The germline gives CDR1 LNHDA, CDR2 SQIVND (reference sequence). CDR3 length: 11 residues. Between the trimmed V and J ends, which lost 5 bases and 9 bases, there was a span of 8 bases. The CDR3 region is CASSAGGEQFF. The CDR3 nucleotides read TGTGCCAGTAGTGCAGGAGGTGAGCAGTTCTTC.

The gene calls are TRBV6-4 and TRBJ2-1; tentatively, D is TRBD2 (7 bases). Germline CDR1 is MRHNA and CDR2 is SNTAGT. The CDR3 sequence is 22 residues long. V was shortened by 11 bases and J by 10 bases, with 48 bases between the two germline ends. For the CDR3, the DNA is TGTGCCCAAGACCTAGGGGGGGAAGTGGAGACAGACTCGATCCGCAATAGGGAGGAGCAGTTCTTC. Amino acids: CAQDLGGEVETDSIRNREEQFF.